The 12 T cell receptor beta chains in this list originate from one sample, sequenced in a study of post-analysis software for immune sequencing data. General study findings and limits: The study found TRBV5-6, TRBV5-1 and TRBV20-1 among roughly 5 TRBV segments more frequent in patients than controls.

Sequencing libraries made from TCR beta cDNA carried unique molecular identifiers. One entry per CDR3 protein results from TCRdb running MiXCR on the PCR reads. The sample records 450,000 to 700,000 distinct CDR3 sequences, 44% being singletons. What these receptors recognize is not known. The specimen was blood. The receptors originated from a girl aged 10-17 years with multiple sclerosis.

Remarks on this clonotype: At one boundary the junction diverges from the germline segment, which might be a read error. The chain employs TRBV6-1 and TRBJ2-1, with a tentative D call TRBD2 (5 bases). This CDR3 comprises 15 residues. Germline lookup yields CDR1 MNHNS and CDR2 SASEGT. CDR3 sequence: CASSEDEGSNNEQFF. DNA for the CDR3: TGTGCCAGCAGTGAAGATGAGGGCTCCAACAATGAGCAGTTCTTC.

The chain uses TRBV15 and TRBJ2-1; TRBD1 agrees at 7 bases. The V gene end was trimmed by 3 bases and the J gene end by 4 bases; junction bases not matched to a gene: 3. CDR3 size: 14 residues. Germline-derived CDR1 and CDR2 are LNHNV and YYDKDF (reference sequence). The CDR3 region is CATSSGTAYNEQFF. CDR3 coding DNA: TGTGCCACCAGCAGCGGGACAGCTTACAATGAGCAGTTCTTC.

The V gene is TRBV6-6, the J gene TRBJ1-2; D not resolved. The V end lost 4 bases, the J end lost 2 bases, and 8 bases lay between the germline ends. Germline CDR1 is MNHNY and CDR2 is SVGAGI (reference sequence). This CDR3 spans 13 amino acids. The CDR3 reads CASSLQKNYGYTF. The CDR3 DNA is TGTGCCAGCAGTTTGCAAAAAAACTATGGCTACACCTTC.

This clonotype was picked up many times. This chain uses TRBV6-4 with TRBJ2-1; 10 bases fit TRBD2. The junction had 9 bases not matched to a gene; V was cut back by 3 bases and J by 7 bases. Germline V gene sequence: CDR1 MRHNA, CDR2 SNTAGT. The CDR3 has 16 residues. The CDR3 here is CASSDGPAGGVNEQFF. DNA of the CDR3: TGTGCCAGCAGTGATGGGCCAGCGGGGGGGGTAAATGAGCAGTTCTTC.

This clonotype was counted a few times. The chain recombines TRBV5-6 with TRBJ1-2, with 7 positions matching TRBD1. This CDR3 is 15 amino acids long. CDR1 is SGHDT and CDR2 is YYEEEE in the germline V gene. After removal of 4 bases from V and 4 bases from J, the junction contained 10 bases not matched to a gene. As DNA, the CDR3 is TGTGCCAGCAGCATGGGACAGCGAGACCCCTATGGCTACACCTTC. Amino acid sequence: CASSMGQRDPYGYTF. The full variable domain, rest sourced from reference TRBV5-6 and TRBJ1-2, is DAGVTQSPTHLIKTRGQQVTLRCSPKSGHDTVSWYQQALGQGPQFIFQYYEEEERQRGNFPDRFSGHQFPNYSSELNVNALLLGDSALYLCASSMGQRDPYGYTFGSGTRLTVV.

J is TRBJ2-3 and V is TRBV29-1; 11 bases match TRBD1. V dropped 6 bases and J dropped 5; count of bases not matched to a gene: 4. Per germline, CDR1 SQVTM and CDR2 ANQGSEA. This CDR3 has 13 amino acids. DNA for the CDR3: TGCAGCGTGGGGGGACAGGGGGGAGATACGCAGTATTTT. This codes for CSVGGQGGDTQYF.

The V and J genes are TRBV12-3 or TRBV12-4 and TRBJ1-5, with 7 positions matching TRBD1. This CDR3 region has 14 residues. The J segment lost 4 bases and the V segment lost 3 bases, leaving 3 bases of the junction unmatched. This chain's CDR3 is CASSLQGVNQPQHF. The CDR3 DNA sequence: TGTGCCAGCAGTTTGCAGGGGGTAAATCAGCCCCAGCATTTT.

This chain connects TRBV9 to TRBJ2-1; 7 bases fit TRBD1. The CDR3 consists of 15 residues. Per germline, CDR1 SGDLS and CDR2 YYNGEE. The J segment lost 3 bases and the V segment lost 5 bases, leaving 8 bases of the junction unmatched. For the CDR3, the DNA is TGTGCCAGCAGTGAATCCGGGACAGTCTACAATGAGCAGTTCTTC. Translated, it gives CASSESGTVYNEQFF. The whole variable domain, remainder taken from reference TRBV9 and TRBJ2-1, is DSGVTQTPKHLITATGQRVTLRCSPRSGDLSVYWYQQSLDQGLQFLIQYYNGEERAKGNILERFSAQQFPDLHSELNLSSLELGDSALYFCASSESGTVYNEQFFGPGTRLTVL.

The V and J genes are TRBV10-3 and TRBJ2-7, with 12 bases lining up with TRBD1. Per germline, CDR1 ENHRY and CDR2 SYGVKD. There are 14 residues in the CDR3. Trimming cost V 6 bases and J 7 bases; bases outside gene matches: 7. The CDR3 DNA is TGTGCCATCAGGTCGGGACAGGGGGCACAGGAGCAGTACTTC. Translated: CAIRSGQGAQEQYF.

The V gene is TRBV7-8, the J gene TRBJ1-4; no clear D. The germline CDR1 and CDR2 sequences are SGHVS and FQNEAQ. This CDR3 is built from 16 residues. V lost 5 bases, J lost 4 bases, and 17 bases lay in between. The CDR3: CASSPTGEVFNEKLFF. CDR3 nucleotide sequence: TGTGCCAGCAGCCCTACCGGGGAGGTTTTTAATGAAAAACTGTTTTTT.

About this clonotype: This may stem from a read error, because a much larger clone lies one nucleotide away. The chain has TRBV27 and TRBJ2-1; maybe TRBD2 (6 bases). The V gene lost 6 bases and the J gene lost 7 bases, with 16 bases spanning the gap. Germline CDR1 is MNHEY and CDR2 is SMNVEV (reference sequence). The CDR3 extends over 14 amino acids. This chain's CDR3 is CASSSLGGWNEQFF. The CDR3 region has the DNA TGTGCCAGCAGCTCCTTGGGAGGATGGAATGAGCAGTTCTTC.

V and J are TRBV2 and TRBJ2-3, with 9 bases matching TRBD2. This CDR3 has 15 residues. Germline V gene sequence: CDR1 SNHLY, CDR2 FYNNEI. Germline trimming cut 6 bases from V and 2 bases from J; bases unmatched to any gene: 6. The CDR3 here is CASRGLARHTDTQYF. Written as DNA, the CDR3 is TGTGCCAGCAGGGGACTAGCACGACACACAGATACGCAGTATTTT.